The 7 T cell receptor beta chains given below trace back to one sample, sequenced in a study of post-analysis software for immune sequencing data. Findings and limits, study-wide: Among roughly five TRBV segments more frequent in patients than controls were TRBV5-6, TRBV5-1 and TRBV20-1.

These TCRs' antigens remain unknown. Prepared libraries of TCR beta cDNA carried unique molecular identifiers. TCRdb analysed the PCR reads with MiXCR anew, one entry per CDR3 protein. The data show over 700,000 distinct CDR3 sequences, with approximately 30% seen just once and around 0.6% held by the top ten. Sample: blood. The receptors stem from a girl aged 10-17 years with multiple sclerosis.

This chain joins TRBV7-2 and TRBJ2-3; possible D gene TRBD2, 6 bases. V gave up 1 base and J gave up 2 bases, with 10 bases separating them. The CDR3 is 15 amino acids. Germline lookup yields CDR1 SGHTA and CDR2 FQGNSA. The CDR3 sequence: CASSLEAGITDTQYF. CDR3 DNA: TGTGCCAGCAGCTTAGAGGCGGGGATCACAGATACGCAGTATTTT.

The chain joins TRBV20-1 to TRBJ1-1, with 7 bases lining up with TRBD1. The CDR3 contains 14 residues. V was pared by 4 bases and J by 1 base, with 6 bases of the junction left unmatched. Germline lookup yields CDR1 DFQATT and CDR2 SNEGSKA (reference sequence). For the CDR3, the DNA is TGCAGTGCTACCAGGGGGGTAGGGAACACTGAAGCTTTCTTT. It translates to CSATRGVGNTEAFF.

Worth noting for this clonotype: One end of the junction varies from germline; a read error may be responsible. The V call is TRBV3-1, the J call TRBJ2-6; 8 bases align to TRBD2. This CDR3 spans 16 amino acids. CDR1 and CDR2 from the germline V gene are LGHDT and YNNKEL (reference sequence). CDR3 nucleotide sequence: TGTGCCGGCAGCCCCGGGAGGGCCTCTGGGGCCAACGTCCTGACTTTC. Protein: CAGSPGRASGANVLTF. The entire variable domain, with the rest obtained from reference TRBV3-1 and TRBJ2-6, is as follows: DTAVSQTPKYLVTQMGNDKSIKCEQNLGHDTMYWYKQDSKKFLKIMFSYNNKELIINETVPNRFSPKSPDKAHLNLHINSLELGDSAVYFCAGSPGRASGANVLTFGAGSRLTVL.

This clonotype was counted between two and nine times. The chain joins TRBV5-1 to TRBJ2-7; TRBD2 might be the D (5 bases). Per germline, CDR1 SGHRS and CDR2 YFSETQ. The CDR3 loop spans 15 amino acids. Trimming removed 0 bases from V and 3 bases from J, with 13 bases in between. The CDR3 nucleotides read TGCGCCAGCAGCTTGGGGGCCCAGCGGAGCTACGAGCAGTACTTC. It encodes CASSLGAQRSYEQYF. Full variable domain (missing parts from reference TRBV5-1 and TRBJ2-7): KAGVTQTPRYLIKTRGQQVTLSCSPISGHRSVSWYQQTPGQGLQFLFEYFSETQRNKGNFPGRFSGRQFSNSRSEMNVSTLELGDSALYLCASSLGAQRSYEQYFGPGTRLTVT.

This clonotype was observed a handful of times. V gene TRBV5-1 combines with J gene TRBJ2-5, with a weak D call TRBD1 (5 bases). The V and J ends lost 4 bases and 4 bases respectively, with 14 bases between them. This CDR3 spans 14 amino acids. Germline loops: CDR1 SGHRS, CDR2 YFSETQ. CDR3 sequence reads: CASSVQGDLETQYF. In DNA, the CDR3 is TGCGCCAGCAGCGTCCAGGGCGATCTAGAGACCCAGTACTTC.

This clonotype was recorded at least ten times. The chain couples TRBV7-9 to TRBJ2-7; D remains unclear. Deletions cut 2 bases from V and 0 bases from J, with 11 bases between. Germline assignment: CDR1 SEHNR and CDR2 FQNEAQ (reference sequence). The CDR3 sequence is 15 residues long. The CDR3 protein is CASSLSPETSYEQYF. Written as DNA, the CDR3 is TGTGCCAGCAGCTTATCCCCTGAGACCTCCTACGAGCAGTACTTC.

The chain is built from TRBV14 and TRBJ2-1; D unclear. The germline CDR1 and CDR2 sequences are SGHDN and FVKESK. The V gene lost 4 bases and the J gene lost 4 bases, with 8 bases spanning the gap. The length of the CDR3 is 13 residues. CDR3 in DNA: TGTGCCAGCAGCCCAAACCTTTACAATGAGCAGTTCTTC. Amino acids: CASSPNLYNEQFF.